This TCR beta chain was recorded in a study of OX40 agonist ivuxolimab in advanced cancers. Whole-study findings and limits: The antigens recognized by the expanded peripheral T cells, that is their antigen specificity, were not determined.

To note about this clone: Its target is unknown.

Assay: immunoSEQ multiplex PCR; the TCRdb copy retains only in-frame clones and omits some. The table includes around 150,000 clones, approximately 94% detected once. This clonotype was obtained from an adult with an advanced solid tumor such as melanoma, head and neck, liver or kidney cancer. The sample in question was CD4+ or CD8+ T cells sorted from blood, obtained in a trial of the OX40 agonist ivuxolimab.

The chain's CDR3 is CASTETGWNQPQHF. The CDR3 DNA reads as TGTGCCAGTACCGAGACAGGGTGGAATCAGCCCCAGCATTTT. The chain uses TRBV19 and TRBJ1-5; 7 nucleotides match TRBD1. Germline trimming cut 7 bases from V and 4 bases from J; bases unmatched to any gene: 7. The CDR3 runs to 14 residues. The germline V gene has CDR1 LNHDA and CDR2 SQIVND (reference sequence). The variable domain in full, completed from reference TRBV19 and TRBJ1-5, reads DGGITQSPKYLFRKEGQNVTLSCEQNLNHDAMYWYRQDPGQGLRLIYYSQIVNDFQKGDIAEGYSVSREKKESFPLTVTSAQKNPTAFYLCASTETGWNQPQHFGDGTRLSIL.